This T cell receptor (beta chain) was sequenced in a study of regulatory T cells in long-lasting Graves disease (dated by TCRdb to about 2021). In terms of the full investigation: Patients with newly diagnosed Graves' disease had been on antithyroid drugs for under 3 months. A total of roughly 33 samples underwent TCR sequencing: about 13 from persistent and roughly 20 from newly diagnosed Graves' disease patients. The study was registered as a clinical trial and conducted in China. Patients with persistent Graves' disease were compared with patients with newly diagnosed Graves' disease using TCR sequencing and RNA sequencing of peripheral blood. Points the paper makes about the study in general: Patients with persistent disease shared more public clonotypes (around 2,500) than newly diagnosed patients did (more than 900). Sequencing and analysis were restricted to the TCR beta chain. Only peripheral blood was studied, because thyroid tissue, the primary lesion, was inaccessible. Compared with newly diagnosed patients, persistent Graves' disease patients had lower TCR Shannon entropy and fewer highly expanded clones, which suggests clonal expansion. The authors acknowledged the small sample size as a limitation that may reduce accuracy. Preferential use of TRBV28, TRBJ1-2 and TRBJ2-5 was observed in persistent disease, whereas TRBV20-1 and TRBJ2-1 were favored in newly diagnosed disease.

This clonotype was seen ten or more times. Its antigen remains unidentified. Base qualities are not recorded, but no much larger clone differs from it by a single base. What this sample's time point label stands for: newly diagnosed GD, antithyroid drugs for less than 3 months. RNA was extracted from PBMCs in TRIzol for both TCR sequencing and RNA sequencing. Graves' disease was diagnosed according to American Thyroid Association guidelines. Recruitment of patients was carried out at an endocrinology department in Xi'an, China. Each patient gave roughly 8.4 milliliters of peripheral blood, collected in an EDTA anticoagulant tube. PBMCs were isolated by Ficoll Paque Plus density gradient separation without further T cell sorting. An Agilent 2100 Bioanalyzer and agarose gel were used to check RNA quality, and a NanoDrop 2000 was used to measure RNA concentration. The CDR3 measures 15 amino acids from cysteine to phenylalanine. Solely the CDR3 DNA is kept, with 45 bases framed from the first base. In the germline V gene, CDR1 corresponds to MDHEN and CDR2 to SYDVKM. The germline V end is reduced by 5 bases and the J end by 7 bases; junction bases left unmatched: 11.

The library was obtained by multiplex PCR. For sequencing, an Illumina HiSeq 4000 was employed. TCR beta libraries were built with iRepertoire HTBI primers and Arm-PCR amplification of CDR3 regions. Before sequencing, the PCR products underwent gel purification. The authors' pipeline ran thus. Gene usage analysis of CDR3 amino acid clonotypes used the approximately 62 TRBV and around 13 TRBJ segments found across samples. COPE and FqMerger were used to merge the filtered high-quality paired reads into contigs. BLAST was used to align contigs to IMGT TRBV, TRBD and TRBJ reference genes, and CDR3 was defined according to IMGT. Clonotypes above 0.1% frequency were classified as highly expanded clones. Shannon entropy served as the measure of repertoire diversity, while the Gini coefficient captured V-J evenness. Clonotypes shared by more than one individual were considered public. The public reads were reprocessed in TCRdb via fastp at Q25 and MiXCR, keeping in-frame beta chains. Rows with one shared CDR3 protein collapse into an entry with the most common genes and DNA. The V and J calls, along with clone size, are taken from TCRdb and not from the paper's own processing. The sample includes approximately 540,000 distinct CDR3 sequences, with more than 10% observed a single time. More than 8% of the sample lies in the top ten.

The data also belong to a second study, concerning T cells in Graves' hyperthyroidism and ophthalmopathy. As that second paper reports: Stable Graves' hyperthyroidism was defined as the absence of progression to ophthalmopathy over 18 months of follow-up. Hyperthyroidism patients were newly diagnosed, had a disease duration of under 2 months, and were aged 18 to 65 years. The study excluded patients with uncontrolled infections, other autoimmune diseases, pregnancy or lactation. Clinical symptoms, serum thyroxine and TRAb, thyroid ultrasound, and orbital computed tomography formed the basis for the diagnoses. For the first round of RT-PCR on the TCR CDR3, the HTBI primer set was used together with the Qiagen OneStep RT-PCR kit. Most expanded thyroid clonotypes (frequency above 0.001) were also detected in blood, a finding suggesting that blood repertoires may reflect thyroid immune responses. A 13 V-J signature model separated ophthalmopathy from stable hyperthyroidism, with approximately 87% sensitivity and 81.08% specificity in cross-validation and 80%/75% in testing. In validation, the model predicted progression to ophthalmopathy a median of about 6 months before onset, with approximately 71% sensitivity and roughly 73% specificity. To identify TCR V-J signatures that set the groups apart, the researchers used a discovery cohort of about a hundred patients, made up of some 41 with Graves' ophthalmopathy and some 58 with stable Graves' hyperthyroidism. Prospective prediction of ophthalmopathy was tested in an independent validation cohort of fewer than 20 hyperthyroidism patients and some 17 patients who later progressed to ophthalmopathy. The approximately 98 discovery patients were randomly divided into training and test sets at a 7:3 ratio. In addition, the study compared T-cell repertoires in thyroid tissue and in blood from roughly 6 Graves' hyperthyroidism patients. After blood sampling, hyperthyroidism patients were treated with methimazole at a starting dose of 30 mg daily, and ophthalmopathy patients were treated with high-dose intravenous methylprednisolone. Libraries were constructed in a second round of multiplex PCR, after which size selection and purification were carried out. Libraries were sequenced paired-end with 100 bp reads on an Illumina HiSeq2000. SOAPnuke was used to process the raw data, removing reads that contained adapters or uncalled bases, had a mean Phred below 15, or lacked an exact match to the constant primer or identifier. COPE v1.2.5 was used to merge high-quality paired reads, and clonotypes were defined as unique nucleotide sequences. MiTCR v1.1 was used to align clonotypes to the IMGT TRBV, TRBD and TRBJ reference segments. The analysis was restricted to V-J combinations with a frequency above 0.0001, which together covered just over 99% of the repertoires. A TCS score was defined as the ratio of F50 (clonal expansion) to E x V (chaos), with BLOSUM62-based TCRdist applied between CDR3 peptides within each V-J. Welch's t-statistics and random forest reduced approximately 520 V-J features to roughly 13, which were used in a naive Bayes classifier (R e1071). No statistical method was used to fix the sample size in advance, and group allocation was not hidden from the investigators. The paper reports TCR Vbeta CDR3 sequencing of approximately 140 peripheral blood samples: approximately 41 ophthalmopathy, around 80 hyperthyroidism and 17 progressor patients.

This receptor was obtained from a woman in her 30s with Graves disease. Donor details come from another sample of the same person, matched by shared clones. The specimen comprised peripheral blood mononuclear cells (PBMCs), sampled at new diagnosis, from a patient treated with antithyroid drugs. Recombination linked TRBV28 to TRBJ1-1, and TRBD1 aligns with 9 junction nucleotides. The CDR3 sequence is CASSPTGQGTDEAFF. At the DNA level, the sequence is TGTGCCAGCAGTCCGACGGGACAGGGTACGGATGAAGCTTTCTTT.